This is a list of T cell receptor beta chains from one sample in a study of early T cells in non-severe SARS-CoV-2 infection. TCRdb called the 5' RACE reads again in MiXCR, with one record for every CDR3 protein. This sample has about 29,000 distinct CDR3 sequences, with 4.4% found just once. Sequencing used whole blood. The receptors shown here come from an adult who was a healthcare worker with PCR-confirmed SARS-CoV-2 infection or an uninfected control (not recorded which). CDR3s include the opening cysteine and the closing phenylalanine or tryptophan. The order of the fields is V gene, D gene, J gene, CDR3 protein. D genes are given only for firm matches.

TRBV5-6	.	TRBJ2-1	CASISGKGPVFELRSYNEQFF
TRBV6-2/TRBV6-3	TRBD2	TRBJ2-1	CASSLLSGLVPHEQFF
TRBV6-2/TRBV6-3	TRBD2	TRBJ2-1	CASSRGPSGRPIHNEQFF
TRBV7-2	.	TRBJ2-2	CASSFGTTNTGELFF
TRBV12-3/TRBV12-4	.	TRBJ2-7	CASSRVSYEQYF
TRBV28	.	TRBJ2-6	CASSLGILGTRSGANVLTF
TRBV28	TRBD1	TRBJ1-1	CASSFPDRANTEAFF
TRBV20-1	TRBD2	TRBJ2-1	CSLTGEGYNEQFF
TRBV24-1	TRBD1	TRBJ2-6	CATSPGTVNSGANVLTF
TRBV12-3/TRBV12-4	TRBD1	TRBJ2-2	CASSKRPGQSTGELFF
TRBV5-6	TRBD1	TRBJ2-6	CASSKGQFGANVLTF
TRBV28	TRBD2	TRBJ2-7	CASSPGLAGGYEQYF
TRBV6-5	.	TRBJ2-7	CASSYSVQSSYEQYF
TRBV3-1	TRBD1	TRBJ1-2	CASSQAHTGDGYTF
TRBV5-8	TRBD2	TRBJ2-3	CASSKGLAGSTDTQYF
TRBV2	TRBD2	TRBJ2-4	CASRGTSAHITKNIQYF
TRBV18	TRBD1	TRBJ1-5	CASSLQGTNQPQHF
TRBV30	TRBD1	TRBJ2-3	CAWATGTGGLGTDTQYF
TRBV5-5	.	TRBJ2-7	CASSLGQIRTYEQYF
TRBV9	.	TRBJ2-5	CASSVGWREETQYF
TRBV24-1	TRBD1	TRBJ2-1	CATSDFPKTGPTDNEQFF
TRBV7-6	.	TRBJ2-5	CASSPLSGRDEETQYF
TRBV11-3	TRBD2	TRBJ2-1	CASSLGVLAGGYNEQFF